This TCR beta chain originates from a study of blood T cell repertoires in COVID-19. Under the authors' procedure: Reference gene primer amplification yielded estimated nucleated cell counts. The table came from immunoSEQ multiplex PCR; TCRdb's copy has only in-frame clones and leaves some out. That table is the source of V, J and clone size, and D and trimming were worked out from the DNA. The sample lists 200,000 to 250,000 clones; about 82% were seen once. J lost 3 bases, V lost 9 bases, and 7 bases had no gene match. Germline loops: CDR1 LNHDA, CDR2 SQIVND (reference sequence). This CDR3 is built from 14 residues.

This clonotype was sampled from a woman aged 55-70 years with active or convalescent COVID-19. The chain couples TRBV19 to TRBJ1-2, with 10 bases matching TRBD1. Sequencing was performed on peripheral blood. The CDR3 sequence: CASQGQGSYYGYTF. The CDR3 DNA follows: TGTGCCAGCCAGGGACAGGGGAGTTACTATGGCTACACCTTC.